The clone carrying this T cell receptor (beta chain) has more than one count but fewer than ten. Antigen: not known. The sample belongs to a study of T cells in localized non-small cell lung cancer. Study-wide results and limits: Analysis by sequencing included only one tumor region, so heterogeneity remains possible. In the blood, greater T cell density corresponded to longer overall survival. Peak T cell clonality was found in uninvolved adjacent lung, exceeding tumor.

Losses at the gene ends were 0 bases for V and 0 bases for J; bases not matched to a gene: 1. Germline CDR1 and CDR2: LNHDA and SQIVND (reference sequence). This CDR3 region has 15 residues. Profiled with immunoSEQ multiplex PCR; TCRdb holds only in-frame clones, not every one. This sample has 4,000 or so clones, with more than 30% found just once. The V call is TRBV19, the J call TRBJ2-7; 8 bases fit TRBD1. This TCR was recovered from a male donor at least 60 years old with stage III lung adenocarcinoma. The sequencing used lung tumor tissue, collected before any cancer treatment. The DNA of the CDR3 is TGTGCCAGTAGTATAGACGGACAGGGCTCCTACGAGCAGTACTTC. It specifies CASSIDGQGSYEQYF.